This TCR beta chain was sequenced for a study of blood T cell repertoires in COVID-19. About the study: Both acute and convalescent COVID-19 samples were obtained from the United States, Italy and Spain.

This CDR3 spans 15 amino acids. Per germline, CDR1 SGHAT and CDR2 FQNNGV. V lost 1 base to trimming and J lost 6 bases, with 10 bases between them. Original methodology: Amplifying reference gene primers gave estimates of nucleated cell counts. Generated by immunoSEQ multiplex PCR, the TCRdb table keeps only in-frame clones and is missing some. That table is the source of V, J and clone size, and D and trimming were worked out from the DNA. The sample lists around 96,000 clones, more than 90% occurring once. The TCR originated in a human donor with active COVID-19. The donor label of this sample is uncertain. The sample taken for sequencing was peripheral blood. The J gene is TRBJ1-6, the V gene TRBV11-2; D is unclear. CDR3 sequence: CASSLGQSINSPLHF. DNA for the CDR3: TGTGCCAGCAGCTTAGGGCAGTCAATTAATTCACCCCTCCACTTT.